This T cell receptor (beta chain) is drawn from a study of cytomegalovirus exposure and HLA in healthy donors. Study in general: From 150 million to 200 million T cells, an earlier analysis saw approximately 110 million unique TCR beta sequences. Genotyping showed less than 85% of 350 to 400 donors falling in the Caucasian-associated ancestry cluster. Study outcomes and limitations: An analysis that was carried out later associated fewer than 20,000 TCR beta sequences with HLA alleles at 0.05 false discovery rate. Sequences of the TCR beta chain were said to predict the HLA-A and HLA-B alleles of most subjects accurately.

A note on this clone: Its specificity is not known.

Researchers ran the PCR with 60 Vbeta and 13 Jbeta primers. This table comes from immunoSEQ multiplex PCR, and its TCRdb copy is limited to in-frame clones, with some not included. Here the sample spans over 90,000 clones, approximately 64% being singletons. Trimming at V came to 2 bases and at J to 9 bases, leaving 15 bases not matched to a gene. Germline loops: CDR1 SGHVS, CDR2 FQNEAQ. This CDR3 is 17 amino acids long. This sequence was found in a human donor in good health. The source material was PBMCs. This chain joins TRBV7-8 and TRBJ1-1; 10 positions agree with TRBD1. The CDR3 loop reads CASSLPGGRQGAPQAFF. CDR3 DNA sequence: TGTGCCAGCAGCTTACCCGGGGGACGACAGGGGGCCCCGCAAGCTTTCTTT.